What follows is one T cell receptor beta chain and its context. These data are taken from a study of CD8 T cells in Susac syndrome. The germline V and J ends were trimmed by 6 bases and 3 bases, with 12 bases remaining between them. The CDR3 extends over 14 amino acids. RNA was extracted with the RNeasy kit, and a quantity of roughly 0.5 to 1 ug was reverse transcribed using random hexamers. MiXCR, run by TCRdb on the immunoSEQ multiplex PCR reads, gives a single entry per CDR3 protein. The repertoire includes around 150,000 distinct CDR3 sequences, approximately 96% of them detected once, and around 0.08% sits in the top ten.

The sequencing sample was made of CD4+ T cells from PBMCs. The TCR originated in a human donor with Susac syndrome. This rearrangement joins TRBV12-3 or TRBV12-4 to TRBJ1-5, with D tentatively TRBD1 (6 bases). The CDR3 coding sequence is TGTGCCAGCAGCGGAGGACAGATCAATCAGCCCCAGCATTTT. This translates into CASSGGQINQPQHF.